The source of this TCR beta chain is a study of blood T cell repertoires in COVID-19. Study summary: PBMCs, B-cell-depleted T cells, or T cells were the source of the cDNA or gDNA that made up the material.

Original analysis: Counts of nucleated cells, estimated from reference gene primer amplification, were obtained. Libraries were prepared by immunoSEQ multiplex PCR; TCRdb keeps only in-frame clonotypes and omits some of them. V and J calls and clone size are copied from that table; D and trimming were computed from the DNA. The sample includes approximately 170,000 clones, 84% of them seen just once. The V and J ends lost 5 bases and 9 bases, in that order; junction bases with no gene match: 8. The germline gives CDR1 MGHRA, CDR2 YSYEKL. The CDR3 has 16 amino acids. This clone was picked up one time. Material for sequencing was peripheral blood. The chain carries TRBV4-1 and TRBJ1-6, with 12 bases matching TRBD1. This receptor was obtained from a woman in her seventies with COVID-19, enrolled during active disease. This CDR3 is CASSLDRDRGLSPLHF. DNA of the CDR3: TGCGCCAGCAGCTTAGACCGGGACAGGGGGCTTTCACCCCTCCACTTT.